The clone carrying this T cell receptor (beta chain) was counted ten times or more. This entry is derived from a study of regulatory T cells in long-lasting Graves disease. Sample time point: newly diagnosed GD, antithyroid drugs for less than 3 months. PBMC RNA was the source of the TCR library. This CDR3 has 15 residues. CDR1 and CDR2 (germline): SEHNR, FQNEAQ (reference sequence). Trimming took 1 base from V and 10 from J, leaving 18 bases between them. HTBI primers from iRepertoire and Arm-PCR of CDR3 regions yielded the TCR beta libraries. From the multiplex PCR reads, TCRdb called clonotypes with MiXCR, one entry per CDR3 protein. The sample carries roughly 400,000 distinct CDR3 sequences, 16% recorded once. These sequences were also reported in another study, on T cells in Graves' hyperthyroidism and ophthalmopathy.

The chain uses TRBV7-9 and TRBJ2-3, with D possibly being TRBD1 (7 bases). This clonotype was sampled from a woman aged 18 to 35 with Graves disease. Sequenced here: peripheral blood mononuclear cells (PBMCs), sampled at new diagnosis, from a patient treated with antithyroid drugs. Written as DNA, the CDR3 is TGTGCCAGCAGCTTAGATCCAGGGGGGACCCGACCGCAGTATTTT. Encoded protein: CASSLDPGGTRPQYF.